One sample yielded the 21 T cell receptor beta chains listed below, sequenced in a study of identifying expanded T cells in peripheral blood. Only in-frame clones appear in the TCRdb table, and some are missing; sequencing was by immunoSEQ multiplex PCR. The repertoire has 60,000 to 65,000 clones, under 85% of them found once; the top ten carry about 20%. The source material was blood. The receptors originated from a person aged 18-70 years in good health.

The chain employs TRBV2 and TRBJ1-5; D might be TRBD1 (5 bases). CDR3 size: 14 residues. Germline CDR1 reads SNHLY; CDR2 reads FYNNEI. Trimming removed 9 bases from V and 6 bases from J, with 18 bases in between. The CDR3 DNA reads TGTGCCAGTGGAGGGGCTTTATCGAGTCAGCCCCAGCATTTT. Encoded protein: CASGGALSSQPQHF.

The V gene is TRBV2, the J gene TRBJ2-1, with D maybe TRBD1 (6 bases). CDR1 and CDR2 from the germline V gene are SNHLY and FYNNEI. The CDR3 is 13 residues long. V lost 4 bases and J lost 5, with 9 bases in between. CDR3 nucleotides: TGTGCCAGCAGTGGGGGGCCCAACAATGAGCAGTTCTTC. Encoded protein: CASSGGPNNEQFF.

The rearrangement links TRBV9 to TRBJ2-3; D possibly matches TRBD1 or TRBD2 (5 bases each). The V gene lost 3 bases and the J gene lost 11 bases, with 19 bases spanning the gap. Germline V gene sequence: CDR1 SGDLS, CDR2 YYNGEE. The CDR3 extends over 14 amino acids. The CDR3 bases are TGTGCCAGCAGCGCAACCGGGGCTCGGAAATTGCAGTATTTT. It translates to CASSATGARKLQYF.

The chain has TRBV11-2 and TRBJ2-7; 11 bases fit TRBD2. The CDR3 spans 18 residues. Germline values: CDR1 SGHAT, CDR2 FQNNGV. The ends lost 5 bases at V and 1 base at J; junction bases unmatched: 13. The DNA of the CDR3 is TGTGCCAGCAGCGCCCGTCCTCCGGGACTAGCGGTTTCCTACGAGCAGTACTTC. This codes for CASSARPPGLAVSYEQYF.

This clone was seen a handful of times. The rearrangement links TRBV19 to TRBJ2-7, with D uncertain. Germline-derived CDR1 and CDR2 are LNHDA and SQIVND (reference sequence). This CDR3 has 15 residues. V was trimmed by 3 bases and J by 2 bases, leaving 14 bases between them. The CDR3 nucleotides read TGTGCCAGTAGTATCGCGTCGGGTCAGACCTACGAGCAGTACTTC. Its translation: CASSIASGQTYEQYF.

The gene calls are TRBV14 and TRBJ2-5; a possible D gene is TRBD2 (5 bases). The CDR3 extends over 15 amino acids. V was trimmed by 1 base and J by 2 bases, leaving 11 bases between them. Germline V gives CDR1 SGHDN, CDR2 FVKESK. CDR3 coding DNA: TGTGCCAGCAGCCAAGTTTTCTCGGGGCAAGAGACCCAGTACTTC. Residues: CASSQVFSGQETQYF.

CDR3 in amino acids: CASSISGRVNTGELFF. CDR3 coding DNA: TGTGCCAGTAGTATCTCCGGCAGGGTGAACACCGGGGAGCTGTTTTTT. This chain uses TRBV19 with TRBJ2-2, with a weak D call TRBD1 (5 bases). V was cut by 3 bases and J by 1 base, with 12 bases left in between. Per germline, CDR1 LNHDA and CDR2 SQIVND (reference sequence). The CDR3 is 16 amino acids.

CDR3 DNA sequence: TGTGCCAGCAGCCAGGATCTAGCGACCTCCGGCAATGAGCAGTTCTTC. Its protein is CASSQDLATSGNEQFF. The chain carries TRBV14 and TRBJ2-1, with D possibly TRBD2 on 6 matching bases. Germline V CDR1 and CDR2: SGHDN, FVKESK. V lost 3 bases and J lost 6, with 18 bases in between. This CDR3 is 16 amino acids long.

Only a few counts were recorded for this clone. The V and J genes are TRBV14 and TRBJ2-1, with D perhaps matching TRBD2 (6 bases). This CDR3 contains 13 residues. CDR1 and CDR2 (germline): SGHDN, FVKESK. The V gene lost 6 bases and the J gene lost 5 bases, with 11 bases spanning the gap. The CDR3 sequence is CASSLTRNNEQFF. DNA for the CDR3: TGTGCCAGCAGTCTGACTAGGAACAATGAGCAGTTCTTC.

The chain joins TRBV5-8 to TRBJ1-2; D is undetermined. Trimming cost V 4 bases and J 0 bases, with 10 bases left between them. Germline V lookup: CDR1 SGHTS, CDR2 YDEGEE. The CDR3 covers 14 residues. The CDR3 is CASSAAGANYGYTF. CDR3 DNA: TGTGCCAGCAGCGCCGCGGGAGCTAACTATGGCTACACCTTC.

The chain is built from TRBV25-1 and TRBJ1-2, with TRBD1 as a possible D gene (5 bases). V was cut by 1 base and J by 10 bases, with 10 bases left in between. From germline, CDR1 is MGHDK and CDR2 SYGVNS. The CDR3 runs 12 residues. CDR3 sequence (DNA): TGTGCCAGCAGTGAATGGGGGGGAAACTACACCTTC. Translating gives CASSEWGGNYTF.

The CDR3 protein is CSVDADRVNGGYTF. The CDR3 DNA sequence: TGCAGCGTTGACGCGGACAGGGTCAATGGTGGCTACACCTTC. This rearrangement joins TRBV29-1 to TRBJ1-2, with 8 bases identical to TRBD1. The CDR3 is 14 amino acids. Germline lookup yields CDR1 SQVTM and CDR2 ANQGSEA. V dropped 3 bases and J dropped 7; count of bases not matched to a gene: 10.

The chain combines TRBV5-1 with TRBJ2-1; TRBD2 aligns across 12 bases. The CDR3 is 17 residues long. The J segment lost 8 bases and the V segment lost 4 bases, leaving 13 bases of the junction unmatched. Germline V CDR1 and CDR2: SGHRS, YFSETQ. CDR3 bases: TGCGCCAGCAGCCCCAGGCTAGCGGGAGGGCAAGTGGATGAGCAGTTCTTC. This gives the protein CASSPRLAGGQVDEQFF. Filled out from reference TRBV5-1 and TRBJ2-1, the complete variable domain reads KAGVTQTPRYLIKTRGQQVTLSCSPISGHRSVSWYQQTPGQGLQFLFEYFSETQRNKGNFPGRFSGRQFSNSRSEMNVSTLELGDSALYLCASSPRLAGGQVDEQFFGPGTRLTVL.

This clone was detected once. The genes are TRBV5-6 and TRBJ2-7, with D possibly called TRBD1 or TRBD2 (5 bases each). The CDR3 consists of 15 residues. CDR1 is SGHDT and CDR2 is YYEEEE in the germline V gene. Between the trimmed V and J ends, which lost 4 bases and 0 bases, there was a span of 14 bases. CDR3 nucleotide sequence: TGTGCCAGCAGCCTCCGGGACGGTAGCTCCTACGAGCAGTACTTC. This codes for CASSLRDGSSYEQYF.

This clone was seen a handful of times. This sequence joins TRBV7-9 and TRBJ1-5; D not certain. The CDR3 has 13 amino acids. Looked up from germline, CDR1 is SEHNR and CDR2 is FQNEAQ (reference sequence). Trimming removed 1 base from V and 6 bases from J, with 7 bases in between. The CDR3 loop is CASSLDTLQPQHF. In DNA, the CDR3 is TGTGCCAGCAGCTTAGATACGCTTCAGCCCCAGCATTTT.

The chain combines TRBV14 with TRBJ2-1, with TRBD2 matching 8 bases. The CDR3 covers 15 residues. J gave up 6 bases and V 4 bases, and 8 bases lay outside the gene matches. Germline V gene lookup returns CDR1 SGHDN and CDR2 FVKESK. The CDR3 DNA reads TGTGCCAGCAGCCTACGCGGGAGGCCTTCCAATGAGCAGTTCTTC. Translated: CASSLRGRPSNEQFF.

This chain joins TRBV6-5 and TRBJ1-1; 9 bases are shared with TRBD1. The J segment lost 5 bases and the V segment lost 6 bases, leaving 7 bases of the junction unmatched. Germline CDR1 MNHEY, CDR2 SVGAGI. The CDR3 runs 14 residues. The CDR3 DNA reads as TGTGCCAGCAGGGAAGACAGGGGGGGGACTGAAGCTTTCTTT. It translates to CASREDRGGTEAFF.

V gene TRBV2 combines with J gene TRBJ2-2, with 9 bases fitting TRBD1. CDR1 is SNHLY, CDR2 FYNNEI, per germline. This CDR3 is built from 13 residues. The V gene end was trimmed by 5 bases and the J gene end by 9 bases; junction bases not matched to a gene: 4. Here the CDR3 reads CASSNGQGWELFF. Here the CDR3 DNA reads TGTGCCAGCAGTAACGGACAGGGGTGGGAGCTGTTTTTT.

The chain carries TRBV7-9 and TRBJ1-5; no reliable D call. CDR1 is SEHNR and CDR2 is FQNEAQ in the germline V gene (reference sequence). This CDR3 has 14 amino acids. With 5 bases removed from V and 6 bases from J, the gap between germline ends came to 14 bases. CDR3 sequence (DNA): TGTGCCAGCAGCCCCCAGGCTGTCGGTCAGCCCCAGCATTTT. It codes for CASSPQAVGQPQHF. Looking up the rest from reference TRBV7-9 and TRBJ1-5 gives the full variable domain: DTGVSQNPRHKITKRGQNVTFRCDPISEHNRLYWYRQTLGQGPEFLTYFQNEAQLEKSRLLSDRFSAERPKGSFSTLEIQRTEQGDSAMYLCASSPQAVGQPQHFGDGTRLSIL.

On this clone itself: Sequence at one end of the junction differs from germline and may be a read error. The CDR3 reads CASSMGGLADF. CDR3 bases: TGTGCCAGTAGTATGGGGGGGCTGGCGGATTTT. The genes are TRBV19 and TRBJ2-3, with D possibly being TRBD2 (7 bases). Germline-derived CDR1 and CDR2 are LNHDA and SQIVND (reference sequence). The CDR3 contains 11 residues.

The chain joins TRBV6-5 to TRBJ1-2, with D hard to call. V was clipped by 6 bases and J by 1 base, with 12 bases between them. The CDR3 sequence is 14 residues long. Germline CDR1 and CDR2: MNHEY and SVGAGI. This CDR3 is CASRRGNSNYGYTF. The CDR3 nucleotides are TGTGCCAGCAGGCGAGGGAATAGTAACTATGGCTACACCTTC.